Below are 22 T cell receptor beta chains sequenced from a single sample in a study of blood T cell repertoires in COVID-19 (dated by TCRdb to about 2020). Library preparation employed the immunoSEQ multiplex PCR assay. In its TCRdb copy, this immuneACCESS table keeps in-frame sequences only and misses some clones. Where compared with another copy, unresolved V genes explain less than half of these, and the others have no known cause. Counted in this sample were roughly 260,000 clones; about nine tenths of them appeared once. The biggest ten clones account for about 2.5% of the sample. The sequencing input was peripheral blood. Receptor source: a person aged 18-29 years with COVID-19, enrolled during active disease.

V is TRBV7-9 and J is TRBJ2-6, with D unresolved. This CDR3 region has 14 residues. Germline-derived CDR1 and CDR2 are SEHNR and FQNEAQ (reference sequence). V was clipped by 10 bases and J by 1 base, with 11 bases between them. The CDR3 reads CANPPRSGANVLTF. DNA for the CDR3: TGTGCCAATCCCCCGCGTTCTGGGGCCAACGTCCTGACTTTC.

The gene calls are TRBV19 and TRBJ2-1, with 11 bases lining up with TRBD2. Looked up from germline, CDR1 is LNHDA and CDR2 is SQIVND (reference sequence). The V and J ends lost 3 bases and 2 bases, in that order; junction bases with no gene match: 3. CDR3 length: 16 residues. The CDR3 sequence: CASSIRLAGTYNEQFF. CDR3 sequence (DNA): TGTGCCAGTAGTATCCGACTAGCGGGAACCTACAATGAGCAGTTCTTC.

The V call is TRBV29-1, the J call TRBJ1-1; D perhaps matches TRBD1 (5 bases). Trimming removed 1 base at V and 4 bases at J, with 7 bases between. The CDR3 spans 12 residues. The germline V gene encodes CDR1 SQVTM and CDR2 ANQGSEA. The CDR3 DNA reads TGCAGCGTTGAAGGGGGGGGCACTGAAGCTTTCTTT. This codes for CSVEGGGTEAFF.

The chain's CDR3 is CASSPTGSSYNEQFF. In nucleotides, the CDR3 is TGCGCCAGCAGCCCGACAGGGTCCTCCTACAATGAGCAGTTCTTC. This chain joins TRBV5-1 and TRBJ2-1, with TRBD1 matching 7 bases. The CDR3 spans 15 residues. Per the germline V gene, CDR1 is SGHRS and CDR2 is YFSETQ. The V and J ends lost 4 bases and 0 bases, in that order; junction bases with no gene match: 4.

The V and J genes are TRBV2 and TRBJ1-3; the D is unclear. The CDR3 runs 13 residues. Trimming cost V 5 bases and J 1 base, with 6 bases left between them. Germline lookup yields CDR1 SNHLY and CDR2 FYNNEI. DNA of the CDR3: TGTGCCAGCAGTTCCTCTTCTGGAAACACCATATATTTT. Translation gives CASSSSSGNTIYF.

The J gene is TRBJ2-7, the V gene TRBV6-5; 11 nucleotides align to TRBD2. V gave up 7 bases and J gave up 3 bases; unmatched junction bases: 5. This CDR3 has 14 residues. Germline-derived CDR1 and CDR2 are MNHEY and SVGAGI. The CDR3 is CASTQGLAVYEQYF. The CDR3 DNA follows: TGTGCCAGCACACAGGGACTAGCGGTCTACGAGCAGTACTTC.

J is TRBJ1-3 and V is TRBV7-2; a weak D match, TRBD1 (6 bases). CDR1 SGHTA and CDR2 FQGNSA come from the germline V gene. There are 16 residues in the CDR3. Between the trimmed V and J ends, which lost 5 bases and 4 bases, there was a span of 18 bases. The CDR3 spells CASSLYRASLGNTIYF. The DNA for the CDR3 is TGTGCCAGCAGCCTTTACAGGGCTTCGCTGGGAAACACCATATATTTT.

The V call is TRBV27, the J call TRBJ2-7; tentatively, D is TRBD2 (6 bases). The length of the CDR3 is 13 residues. Germline-derived CDR1 and CDR2 are MNHEY and SMNVEV (reference sequence). V shed 5 bases and J shed 4 bases, with 12 bases lying between them. In DNA, the CDR3 is TGTGCCAGCAGTCCCCTAGCGTTGTACGAGCAGTACTTC. This codes for CASSPLALYEQYF.

The rearrangement uses TRBV6-6 and TRBJ1-5; TRBD1 might be the D (5 bases). This CDR3 contains 13 residues. Deletions cut 7 bases from V and 4 bases from J, with 11 bases between. Germline lookup yields CDR1 MNHNY and CDR2 SVGAGI (reference sequence). CDR3 sequence reads: CASIGGANQPQHF. In nucleotides, the CDR3 is TGTGCCAGCATAGGAGGGGCGAATCAGCCCCAGCATTTT.

V and J are TRBV2 and TRBJ2-5; TRBD1 is a possible D gene (5 bases). CDR3 size: 14 residues. Trimming took 8 bases from V and 1 from J, leaving 14 bases between them. Germline CDR1 reads SNHLY; CDR2 reads FYNNEI. The CDR3 sequence: CASCRASLQETQYF. CDR3 bases: TGTGCCAGCTGCAGGGCCTCCCTCCAAGAGACCCAGTACTTC.

The chain couples TRBV9 to TRBJ2-3; D not resolved. CDR1 is SGDLS, CDR2 YYNGEE, per germline. Trimming removed 0 bases at V and 2 bases at J, with 10 bases between. The CDR3 is 15 amino acids. The CDR3, as DNA: TGTGCCAGCAGCGTAGGGGCAGGTGCCACAGATACGCAGTATTTT. This codes for CASSVGAGATDTQYF.

The chain employs TRBV6-5 and TRBJ2-1; TRBD2 matches at 8 bases. The CDR3 consists of 15 residues. Germline values: CDR1 MNHEY, CDR2 SVGAGI. Trimming cost V 6 bases and J 4 bases; bases outside gene matches: 8. CDR3 coding DNA: TGTGCCAGCAGAACGCCGGGAGGGCCTTACAATGAGCAGTTCTTC. Amino acid sequence: CASRTPGGPYNEQFF.

The V and J genes are TRBV27 and TRBJ2-2, with TRBD2 matching 8 bases. J lost 0 bases, V lost 4 bases, and 7 bases had no gene match. The CDR3 contains 17 residues. Germline CDR1 reads MNHEY; CDR2 reads SMNVEV (reference sequence). The CDR3 DNA sequence: TGTGCCAGCAGTTCACCCGGGGGGGTCTCGAACACCGGGGAGCTGTTTTTT. It encodes CASSSPGGVSNTGELFF.

This chain joins TRBV28 and TRBJ1-1, with TRBD1 matching over 11 bases. This CDR3 has 12 amino acids. The J segment lost 10 bases and the V segment lost 5 bases, leaving 3 bases of the junction unmatched. The germline V gene encodes CDR1 MDHEN and CDR2 SYDVKM. CDR3 in DNA: TGTGCCAGCAGTCTTGGGACAGGGGGAGCTTTCTTT. It codes for CASSLGTGGAFF.

This rearrangement joins TRBV27 to TRBJ2-3, with 9 nucleotides matching TRBD2. The V segment lost 5 bases and the J segment 3 bases; nucleotides outside the gene matches: 6. Germline V lookup: CDR1 MNHEY, CDR2 SMNVEV (reference sequence). CDR3 size: 15 residues. This chain's CDR3 is CASSPGTSLTDTQYF. Here the CDR3 DNA reads TGTGCCAGCAGTCCTGGGACTAGCTTGACAGATACGCAGTATTTT.

The rearrangement links TRBV25-1 to TRBJ2-2, with a weak D call TRBD2 (6 bases). The V end was cut by 2 bases, the J end by 6 bases, with 13 bases between. CDR3 length equals 15 residues. The germline CDR1 and CDR2 sequences are MGHDK and SYGVNS. DNA for the CDR3: TGTGCCAGCAGTGAAGTTGCCGGGGACTCCGGGGAGCTGTTTTTT. Translation gives CASSEVAGDSGELFF.

V gene TRBV6-5 combines with J gene TRBJ1-3, with 8 positions matching TRBD1. V lost 0 bases, J lost 7 bases, and 8 bases stayed unmatched. CDR1 and CDR2 (germline): MNHEY, SVGAGI. This CDR3 has 16 amino acids. CDR3 sequence (DNA): TGTGCCAGCAGTTACTCGCAGGGGGCCGGTCGGAACACCATATATTTT. Protein product: CASSYSQGAGRNTIYF.

This clone came up a few times. V gene TRBV28 combines with J gene TRBJ2-4, with D maybe TRBD2 (5 bases). With 8 bases removed from V and 8 bases from J, the gap between germline ends came to 7 bases. Germline V gene lookup returns CDR1 MDHEN and CDR2 SYDVKM. This CDR3 spans 10 amino acids. The CDR3 loop is CASGRDIQYF. CDR3 bases: TGTGCCAGCGGGAGAGACATTCAGTACTTC.

In its sample, this clone was seen a few times. The chain recombines TRBV24-1 with TRBJ2-2, with a weak D call TRBD1 (6 bases). The germline gives CDR1 KGHDR, CDR2 SFDVKD. The V end lost 2 bases, the J end lost 3 bases, and 6 bases lay between the germline ends. CDR3 length: 14 amino acids. Here the CDR3 DNA reads TGTGCCACCAGTGATTACAGGGACACCGGGGAGCTGTTTTTT. Its translation: CATSDYRDTGELFF.

This chain uses TRBV2 with TRBJ2-7, with 15 bases identical to TRBD2. CDR1 is SNHLY and CDR2 is FYNNEI in the germline V gene. This CDR3 has 13 amino acids. J was trimmed by 5 bases and V by 8 bases; bases with no gene match: 1. Written as DNA, the CDR3 is TGTGCCAGCGGACTAGCGGGAGGGAACGAGCAGTACTTC. It encodes CASGLAGGNEQYF.

This rearrangement joins TRBV4-2 to TRBJ1-4; a possible D gene is TRBD1 (5 bases). Per the germline V gene, CDR1 is LGHNA and CDR2 is YNFKEQ. The V end was cut by 0 bases, the J end by 0 bases, with 20 bases between. The CDR3 consists of 20 residues. This CDR3 is CASSQESYGGFIATNEKLFF. CDR3 coding DNA: TGTGCCAGCAGCCAAGAAAGTTACGGGGGTTTTATTGCAACTAATGAAAAACTGTTTTTT.

The genes are TRBV7-3 and TRBJ2-1; 8 nucleotides match TRBD1. This CDR3 region has 16 residues. The junction had 5 bases not matched to a gene; V was cut back by 3 bases and J by 1 base. CDR1 and CDR2 (germline): SGHTA, FQGTGA. CDR3 nucleotide sequence: TGTGCCAGCAGCTTTAAGGGGACAGGTTCCTACAATGAGCAGTTCTTC. Protein sequence: CASSFKGTGSYNEQFF.